Listed here are 20 T cell receptor beta chains from one sample, sequenced in a study of Ad26.COV2.S vaccination and SARS-CoV-2 variants. Treatment defined: over 15 received Ad26.COV2.S at low or high dose, single or two shots; roughly 5 received placebo; per-sample allocation not given. Sampling took place 63 days after the first vaccine or placebo injection. Clones were sequenced by immunoSEQ multiplex PCR, and TCRdb holds only the in-frame ones, with some missing. The sample records about 350,000 clones, 86% being singletons. The sample was peripheral blood, taken in a trial of Ad26.COV2.S vaccine versus placebo. These receptor sequences come from a person between 18 and 59 years old who received the Ad26.COV2.S COVID-19 vaccine or a placebo.

This chain connects TRBV25-1 to TRBJ2-5; no clear D gene. Trimming cost V 3 bases and J 2 bases, with 13 bases left between them. The CDR3 runs to 15 residues. Per the germline V gene, CDR1 is MGHDK and CDR2 is SYGVNS. The CDR3 protein is CASSDLVSIQETQYF. The CDR3 DNA is TGTGCCAGCAGTGACCTCGTTAGCATACAAGAGACCCAGTACTTC.

A remark on this clone: Distinct nucleotide sequences in the sample also encode this CDR3. The chain employs TRBV19 and TRBJ1-5; tentative D call: TRBD1 (6 bases). The CDR3 runs to 16 residues. The germline CDR1 and CDR2 sequences are LNHDA and SQIVND (reference sequence). Trimming stripped 1 base from V and 0 bases from J, with 10 bases between. CDR3 in DNA: TGTGCCAGTAGTATAGGTACAGGGTATAGCAATCAGCCCCAGCATTTT. It encodes CASSIGTGYSNQPQHF.

The chain employs TRBV5-1 and TRBJ2-5, with D unresolved. The ends were cut back, 4 bases at V and 4 bases at J, with 14 bases in the middle. Germline loops: CDR1 SGHRS, CDR2 YFSETQ. This CDR3 region has 14 residues. The CDR3 spells CASSQTSDRETQYF. CDR3 in DNA: TGCGCCAGCAGCCAGACATCTGACCGAGAGACCCAGTACTTC.

This chain links TRBV11-2 with TRBJ2-1; 14 bases line up with TRBD2. Germline V gene lookup returns CDR1 SGHAT and CDR2 FQNNGV. V shed 4 bases, J shed 0 bases, and the junction held 2 bases outside the gene matches. This CDR3 is built from 17 residues. The CDR3 bases are TGTGCCAGCAGCTCCGGGACTAGCGGGGGCTCCTACAATGAGCAGTTCTTC. Translating gives CASSSGTSGGSYNEQFF.

This chain joins TRBV7-9 and TRBJ2-3; 7 bases fit TRBD1. There are 13 residues in the CDR3. CDR1 is SEHNR, CDR2 FQNEAQ, per germline (reference sequence). J gave up 8 bases and V 4 bases, and 6 bases lay outside the gene matches. The CDR3 DNA sequence: TGTGCCAGCAGCTCAACAGGGGAAGTTACGCAGTATTTT. Its translation is CASSSTGEVTQYF. Drawing the rest from reference TRBV7-9 and TRBJ2-3, the complete variable domain is DTGVSQNPRHKITKRGQNVTFRCDPISEHNRLYWYRQTLGQGPEFLTYFQNEAQLEKSRLLSDRFSAERPKGSFSTLEIQRTEQGDSAMYLCASSSTGEVTQYFGPGTRLTVL.

This clone was seen a single time. Different DNA sequences within this sample yield the same CDR3. V usage is TRBV28 and J usage is TRBJ1-3; 8 nucleotides line up with TRBD1. The CDR3 loop spans 15 amino acids. Trimming at V came to 5 bases and at J to 0 bases, leaving 3 bases not matched to a gene. Germline V gives CDR1 MDHEN, CDR2 SYDVKM. CDR3 sequence: CASSLQGGSGNTIYF. The CDR3 DNA sequence: TGTGCCAGCAGTCTACAGGGGGGCTCTGGAAACACCATATATTTT. Complete variable domain (other parts from reference TRBV28 and TRBJ1-3): DVKVTQSSRYLVKRTGEKVFLECVQDMDHENMFWYRQDPGLGLRLIYFSYDVKMKEKGDIPEGYSVSREKKERFSLILESASTNQTSMYLCASSLQGGSGNTIYFGEGSWLTVV.

This clone appeared a single time. This sequence joins TRBV27 and TRBJ2-2, with D possibly matching TRBD2 (5 bases). Trimming shortened V by 5 bases and J by 1 base, and 11 bases separated the two germline ends. Germline V gene data show CDR1 as MNHEY and CDR2 as SMNVEV (reference sequence). This CDR3 has 15 amino acids. CDR3: CASSPWTLNTGELFF. The DNA of the CDR3 is TGTGCCAGCAGTCCCTGGACTCTGAACACCGGGGAGCTGTTTTTT.

V is TRBV2 and J is TRBJ1-4; a possible D gene is TRBD1 (5 bases). Germline loops: CDR1 SNHLY, CDR2 FYNNEI. Trimming stripped 3 bases from V and 4 bases from J, with 12 bases between. This CDR3 comprises 15 residues. The CDR3 is CASSDGGAGNEKLFF. DNA for the CDR3: TGTGCCAGCAGTGATGGAGGGGCGGGTAATGAAAAACTGTTTTTT.

This rearrangement joins TRBV27 to TRBJ1-2; D might be TRBD1 (6 bases). The CDR3 sequence is 18 residues long. V was cut by 2 bases and J by 0 bases, with 19 bases left in between. Germline V gene lookup returns CDR1 MNHEY and CDR2 SMNVEV (reference sequence). CDR3 bases: TGTGCCAGCAGTTTAAGGTGGGGGGGGCTGGTGTCTAACTATGGCTACACCTTC. This encodes CASSLRWGGLVSNYGYTF.

This clone was counted a single time. J is TRBJ2-1 and V is TRBV6-5; perhaps TRBD2 as D (6 bases). Trimming took 2 bases from V and 8 from J, leaving 13 bases between them. This CDR3 contains 14 residues. In germline, CDR1 is MNHEY, CDR2 SVGAGI. CDR3 sequence: CASSYMGGGDEQFF. The CDR3 DNA sequence: TGTGCCAGCAGTTACATGGGGGGAGGCGATGAGCAGTTCTTC.

V gene TRBV2 combines with J gene TRBJ2-1; D may be TRBD1 (7 bases). V dropped 0 bases and J dropped 3 bases, with 12 bases sitting between them. The length of the CDR3 is 16 residues. Germline V lookup: CDR1 SNHLY, CDR2 FYNNEI. CDR3 sequence (DNA): TGTGCCAGCAGTGAAGCAGGAGGGGGCTTCTACAATGAGCAGTTCTTC. Translation: CASSEAGGGFYNEQFF.

This clone was seen a single time. The chain recombines TRBV19 with TRBJ1-1; D is possibly TRBD1 (6 bases). Trimming pared 4 bases from V and 8 bases from J, leaving 20 bases between. Per germline, CDR1 LNHDA and CDR2 SQIVND (reference sequence). The CDR3 consists of 15 residues. CDR3 residues: CASSKFWGAAGEAFF. The CDR3 DNA sequence: TGTGCCAGTAGTAAATTTTGGGGGGCGGCCGGGGAAGCTTTCTTT.

The DNA of the CDR3 is TGTGCCAGCAAGCGGGGGGGCTCGGAGACCCAGTACTTC. Residues: CASKRGGSETQYF. This chain joins TRBV7-2 and TRBJ2-5; 10 bases map to TRBD2. The V segment lost 7 bases and the J segment 5 bases; nucleotides outside the gene matches: 4. CDR1 SGHTA and CDR2 FQGNSA come from the germline V gene. The CDR3 totals 13 residues.

As DNA, the CDR3 is TGTGCCAGCCTGCAAATAGGGTACCGGAACACCGGGGAGCTGTTTTTT. Protein: CASLQIGYRNTGELFF. The chain carries TRBV19 and TRBJ2-2; no reliable D call. CDR1 and CDR2 from the germline V gene are LNHDA and SQIVND (reference sequence). The V end was cut by 9 bases, the J end by 1 base, with 18 bases between. The CDR3 is made up of 16 amino acids.

This clone was seen a handful of times. The chain has TRBV13 and TRBJ1-5, with no clear D. The CDR3 spans 18 residues. The V end was cut by 2 bases, the J end by 1 base, with 18 bases between. Germline V gene lookup returns CDR1 PRHDT and CDR2 FYEKMQ (reference sequence). The CDR3 nucleotides read TGTGCCAGCAGCTTAAGTCCAGGCTCCGTGGAAAGCAATCAGCCCCAGCATTTT. Translation gives CASSLSPGSVESNQPQHF.

The rearrangement uses TRBV24-1 and TRBJ2-3; TRBD1 matches at 8 bases. This CDR3 region has 15 residues. J was trimmed by 3 bases and V by 0 bases; bases with no gene match: 1. Germline V CDR1 and CDR2: KGHDR, SFDVKD. CDR3: CATSDLRQGTDTQYF. Here the CDR3 DNA reads TGTGCCACCAGTGATTTGAGACAGGGGACAGATACGCAGTATTTT.

This chain joins TRBV27 and TRBJ1-1, with a weak D call TRBD1 (5 bases). The V and J ends lost 8 bases and 5 bases respectively, with 15 bases between them. This CDR3 has 13 amino acids. Germline-derived CDR1 and CDR2 are MNHEY and SMNVEV (reference sequence). DNA for the CDR3: TGTGCCAGCCTCCTTCGGGGGGGAACTGAAGCTTTCTTT. The encoded protein is CASLLRGGTEAFF.

The genes are TRBV20-1 and TRBJ2-3; D unclear. The V gene's germline CDR1 is DFQATT and CDR2 SNEGSKA (reference sequence). The CDR3 spans 13 residues. Trimming took off 3 bases at V and 7 bases at J, with 14 bases between the two ends. The CDR3: CSASWRPVNTQYF. The DNA for the CDR3 is TGCAGTGCTAGTTGGCGGCCCGTCAATACGCAGTATTTT.

The rearrangement uses TRBV18 and TRBJ2-1, with 14 positions matching TRBD2. The CDR3 is 19 amino acids. CDR1 and CDR2 from the germline V gene are KGHSH and LQKENI. After removal of 6 bases from V and 0 bases from J, the junction contained 10 bases not matched to a gene. CDR3 amino acids: CASSPGLAGGTSSYNEQFF. DNA for the CDR3: TGTGCCAGCTCCCCCGGACTAGCGGGAGGTACCAGCTCCTACAATGAGCAGTTCTTC.

V usage is TRBV6-5 and J usage is TRBJ1-2; no reliable D call. Trimming shortened V by 7 bases and J by 7 bases, and 19 bases separated the two germline ends. The CDR3 sequence is 14 residues long. Germline values: CDR1 MNHEY, CDR2 SVGAGI. CDR3 sequence: CASTRSRAYPGYTF. The DNA of the CDR3 is TGTGCCAGCACCCGAAGTCGTGCTTACCCTGGCTACACCTTC.